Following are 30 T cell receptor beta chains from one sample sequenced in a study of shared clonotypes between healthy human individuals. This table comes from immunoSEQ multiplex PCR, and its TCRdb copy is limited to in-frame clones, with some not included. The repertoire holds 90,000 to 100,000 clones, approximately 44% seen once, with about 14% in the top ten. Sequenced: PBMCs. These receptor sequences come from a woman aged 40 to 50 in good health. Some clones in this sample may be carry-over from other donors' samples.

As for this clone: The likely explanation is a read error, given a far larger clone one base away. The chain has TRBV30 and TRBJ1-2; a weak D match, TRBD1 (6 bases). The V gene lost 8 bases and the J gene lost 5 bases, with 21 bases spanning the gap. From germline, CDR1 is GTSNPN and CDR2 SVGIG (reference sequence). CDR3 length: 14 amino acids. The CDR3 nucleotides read TGTGCCCGGAAGCGACAGGAATCCCCTTATGGCTACACCTTC. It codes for CARKRQESPYGYTF.

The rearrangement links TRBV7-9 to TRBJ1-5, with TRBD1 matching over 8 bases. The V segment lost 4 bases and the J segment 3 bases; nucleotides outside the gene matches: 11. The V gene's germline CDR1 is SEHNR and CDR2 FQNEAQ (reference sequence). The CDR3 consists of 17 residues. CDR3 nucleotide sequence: TGTGCCAGCAGCTCCACCGGGACAGGTGATTTCAATCAGCCCCAGCATTTT. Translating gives CASSSTGTGDFNQPQHF.

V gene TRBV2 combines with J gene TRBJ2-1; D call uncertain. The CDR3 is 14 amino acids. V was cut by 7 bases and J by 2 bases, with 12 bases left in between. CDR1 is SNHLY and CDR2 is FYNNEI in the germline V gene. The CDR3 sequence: CASTRLGTYNEQFF. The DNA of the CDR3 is TGTGCCAGCACCCGTCTGGGAACCTACAATGAGCAGTTCTTC.

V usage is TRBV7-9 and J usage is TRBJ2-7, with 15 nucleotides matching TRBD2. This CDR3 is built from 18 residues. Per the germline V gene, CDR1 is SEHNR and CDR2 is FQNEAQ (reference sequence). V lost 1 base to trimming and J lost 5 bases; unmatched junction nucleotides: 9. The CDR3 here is CASSLDRRTSGRVHEQYF. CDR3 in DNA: TGTGCCAGCAGCTTAGACCGACGGACTAGCGGGAGGGTCCACGAGCAGTACTTC.

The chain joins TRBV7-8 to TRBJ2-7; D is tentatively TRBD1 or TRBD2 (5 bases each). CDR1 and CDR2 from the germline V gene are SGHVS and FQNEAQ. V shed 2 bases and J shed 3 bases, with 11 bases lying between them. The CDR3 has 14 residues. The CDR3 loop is CASSLTGTGYEQYF. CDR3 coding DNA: TGTGCCAGCAGCTTAACCGGGACGGGCTACGAGCAGTACTTC.

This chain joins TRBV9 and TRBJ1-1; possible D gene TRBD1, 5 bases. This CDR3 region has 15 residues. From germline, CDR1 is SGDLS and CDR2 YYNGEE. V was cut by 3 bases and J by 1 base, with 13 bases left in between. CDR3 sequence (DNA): TGTGCCAGCAGCGCCTCGGGGGGGACGAACACTGAAGCTTTCTTT. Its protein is CASSASGGTNTEAFF. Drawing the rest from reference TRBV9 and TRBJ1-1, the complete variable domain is DSGVTQTPKHLITATGQRVTLRCSPRSGDLSVYWYQQSLDQGLQFLIQYYNGEERAKGNILERFSAQQFPDLHSELNLSSLELGDSALYFCASSASGGTNTEAFFGQGTRLTVV.

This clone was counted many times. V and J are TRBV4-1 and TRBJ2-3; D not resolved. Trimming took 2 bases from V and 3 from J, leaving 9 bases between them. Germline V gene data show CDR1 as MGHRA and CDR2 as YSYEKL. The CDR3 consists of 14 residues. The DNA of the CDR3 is TGCGCCAGCAGCCAACGACTGGATACAGATACGCAGTATTTT. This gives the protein CASSQRLDTDTQYF.

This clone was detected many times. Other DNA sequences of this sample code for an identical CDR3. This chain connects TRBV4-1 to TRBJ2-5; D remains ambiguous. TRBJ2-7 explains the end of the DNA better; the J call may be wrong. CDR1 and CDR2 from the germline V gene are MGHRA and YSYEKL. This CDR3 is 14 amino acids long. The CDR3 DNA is TGCGCCAGCAGCCCGACACGAACTTCCTACGAGCAGTACTTC. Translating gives CASSPTRTSYEQYF.

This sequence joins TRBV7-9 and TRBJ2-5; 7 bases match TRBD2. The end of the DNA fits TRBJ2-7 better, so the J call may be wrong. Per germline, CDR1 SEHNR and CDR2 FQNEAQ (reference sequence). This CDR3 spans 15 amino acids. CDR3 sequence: CASGSGEVPRNEQYF. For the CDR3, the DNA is TGTGCCAGCGGCAGCGGGGAGGTCCCTCGTAACGAGCAGTACTTC.

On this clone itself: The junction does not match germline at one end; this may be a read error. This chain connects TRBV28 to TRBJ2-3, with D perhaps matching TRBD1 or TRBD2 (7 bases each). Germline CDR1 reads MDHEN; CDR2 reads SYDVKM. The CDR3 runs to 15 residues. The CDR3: CASSTRGRGRDTRYF. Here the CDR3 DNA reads TGTGCCAGCAGTACCAGGGGCAGGGGGAGGGATACGCGGTATTTT. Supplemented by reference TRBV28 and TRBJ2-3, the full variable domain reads DVKVTQSSRYLVKRTGEKVFLECVQDMDHENMFWYRQDPGLGLRLIYFSYDVKMKEKGDIPEGYSVSREKKERFSLILESASTNQTSMYLCASSTRGRGRDTRYFGPGTRLTVL.

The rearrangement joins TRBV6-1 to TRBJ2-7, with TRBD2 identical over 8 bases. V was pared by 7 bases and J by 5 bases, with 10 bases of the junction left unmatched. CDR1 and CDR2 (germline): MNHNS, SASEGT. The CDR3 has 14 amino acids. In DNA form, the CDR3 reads TGTGCCAGCACAGCCAGACCCGGGAGGGACGAGCAGTACTTC. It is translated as CASTARPGRDEQYF.

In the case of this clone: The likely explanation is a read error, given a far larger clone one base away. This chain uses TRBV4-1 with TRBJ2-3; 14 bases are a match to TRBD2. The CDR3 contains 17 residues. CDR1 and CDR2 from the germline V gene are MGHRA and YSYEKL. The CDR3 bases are TGCGCCAGCAGCTCTGGGACTAGCGGGAGTTGGGCAGATGCGCAGTATTTT. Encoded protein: CASSSGTSGSWADAQYF.

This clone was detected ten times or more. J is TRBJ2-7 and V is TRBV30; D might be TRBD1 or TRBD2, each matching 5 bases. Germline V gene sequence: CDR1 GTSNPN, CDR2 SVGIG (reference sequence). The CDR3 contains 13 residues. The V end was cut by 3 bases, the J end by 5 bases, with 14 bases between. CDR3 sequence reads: CAWRSPGTHEQYF. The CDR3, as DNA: TGTGCCTGGAGGAGTCCGGGGACCCACGAGCAGTACTTC. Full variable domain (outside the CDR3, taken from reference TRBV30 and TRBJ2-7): SQTIHQWPATLVQPVGSPLSLECTVEGTSNPNLYWYRQAAGRGLQLLFYSVGIGQISSEVPQNLSASRPQDRQFILSSKKLLLSDSGFYLCAWRSPGTHEQYFGPGTRLTVT.

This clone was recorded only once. CDR3 in DNA: TGTGCCAGCTCGCAAGTGCGGGAGTGGTCCTACAATGAGCAGTTCTTC. Amino acids: CASSQVREWSYNEQFF. The chain recombines TRBV18 with TRBJ2-1; 7 bases line up with TRBD2. V lost 6 bases to trimming and J lost 1 base; unmatched junction nucleotides: 9. There are 16 residues in the CDR3. The germline V gene encodes CDR1 KGHSH and CDR2 LQKENI.

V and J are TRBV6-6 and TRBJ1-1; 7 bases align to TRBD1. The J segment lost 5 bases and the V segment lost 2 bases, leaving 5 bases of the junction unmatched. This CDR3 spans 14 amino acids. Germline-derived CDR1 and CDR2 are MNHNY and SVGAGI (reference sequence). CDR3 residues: CASSYEGAGTEAFF. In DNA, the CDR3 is TGTGCCAGCAGTTACGAGGGGGCCGGAACTGAAGCTTTCTTT.

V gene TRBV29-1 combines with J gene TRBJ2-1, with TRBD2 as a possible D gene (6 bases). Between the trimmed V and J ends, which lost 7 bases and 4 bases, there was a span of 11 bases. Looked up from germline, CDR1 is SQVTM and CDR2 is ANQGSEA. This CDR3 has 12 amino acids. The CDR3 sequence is CSGASEYNEQFF. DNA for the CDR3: TGCAGCGGAGCTAGCGAGTACAATGAGCAGTTCTTC.

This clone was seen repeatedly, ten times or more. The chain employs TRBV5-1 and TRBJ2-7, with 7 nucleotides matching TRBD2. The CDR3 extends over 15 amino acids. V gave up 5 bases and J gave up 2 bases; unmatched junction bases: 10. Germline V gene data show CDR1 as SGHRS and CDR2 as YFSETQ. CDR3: CASRGIRSGTYEQYF. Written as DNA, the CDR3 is TGCGCCAGCAGGGGAATTCGGAGCGGGACCTACGAGCAGTACTTC.

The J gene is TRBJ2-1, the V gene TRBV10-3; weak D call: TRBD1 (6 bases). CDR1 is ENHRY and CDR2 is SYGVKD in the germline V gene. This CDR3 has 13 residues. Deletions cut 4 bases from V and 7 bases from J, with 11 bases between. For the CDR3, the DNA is TGTGCCATCAGTGTAACAGGGCAAAATGAGCAGTTCTTC. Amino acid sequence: CAISVTGQNEQFF.

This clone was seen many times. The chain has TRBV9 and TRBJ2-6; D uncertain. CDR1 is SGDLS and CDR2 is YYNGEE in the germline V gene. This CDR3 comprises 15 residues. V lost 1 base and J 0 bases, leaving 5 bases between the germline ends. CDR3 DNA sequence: TGTGCCAGCAGCGTACAGAGCTCTGGGGCCAACGTCCTGACTTTC. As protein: CASSVQSSGANVLTF.

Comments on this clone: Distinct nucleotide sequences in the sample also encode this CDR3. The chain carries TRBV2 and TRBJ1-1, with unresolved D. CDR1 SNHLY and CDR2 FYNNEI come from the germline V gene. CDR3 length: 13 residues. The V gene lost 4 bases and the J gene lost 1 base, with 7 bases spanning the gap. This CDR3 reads CASSGRQNTEAFF. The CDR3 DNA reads TGTGCCAGCAGTGGCCGACAGAACACTGAAGCTTTCTTT.

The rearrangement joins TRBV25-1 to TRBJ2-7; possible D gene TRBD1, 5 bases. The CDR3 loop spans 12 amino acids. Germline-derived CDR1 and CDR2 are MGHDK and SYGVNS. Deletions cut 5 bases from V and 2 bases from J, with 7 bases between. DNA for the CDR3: TGTGCCAGCAGTACAGGAACCTACGAGCAGTACTTC. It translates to CASSTGTYEQYF.

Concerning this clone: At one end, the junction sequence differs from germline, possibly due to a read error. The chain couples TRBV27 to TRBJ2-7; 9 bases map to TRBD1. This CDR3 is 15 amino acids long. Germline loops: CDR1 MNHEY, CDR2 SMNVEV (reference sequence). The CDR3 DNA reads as TGTGCCAGCAGTATATCCGGGACAGGGATCCACGAGCAGTACTTC. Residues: CASSISGTGIHEQYF.

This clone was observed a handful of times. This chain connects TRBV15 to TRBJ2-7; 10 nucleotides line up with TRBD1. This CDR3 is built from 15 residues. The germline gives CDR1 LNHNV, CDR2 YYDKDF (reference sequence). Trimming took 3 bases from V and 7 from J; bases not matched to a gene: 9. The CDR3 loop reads CATSSLDRGHREQYF. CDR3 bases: TGTGCCACCAGCAGTCTCGACAGGGGGCATCGGGAGCAGTACTTC. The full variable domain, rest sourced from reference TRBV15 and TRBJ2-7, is DAMVIQNPRYQVTQFGKPVTLSCSQTLNHNVMYWYQQKSSQAPKLLFHYYDKDFNNEADTPDNFQSRRPNTSFCFLDIRSPGLGDTAMYLCATSSLDRGHREQYFGPGTRLTVT.

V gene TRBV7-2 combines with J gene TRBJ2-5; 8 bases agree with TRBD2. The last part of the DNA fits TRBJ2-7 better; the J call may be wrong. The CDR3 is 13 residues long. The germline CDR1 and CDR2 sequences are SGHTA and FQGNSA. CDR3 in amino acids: CASSLVREDEQYF. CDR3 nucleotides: TGTGCCAGCAGCTTAGTGCGGGAGGACGAGCAGTACTTC.

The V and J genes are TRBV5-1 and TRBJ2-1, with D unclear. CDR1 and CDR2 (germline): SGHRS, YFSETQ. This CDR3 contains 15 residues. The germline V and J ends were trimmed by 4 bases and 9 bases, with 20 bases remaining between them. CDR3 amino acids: CASSRAPGIAGEQFF. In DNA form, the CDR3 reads TGCGCCAGCAGCCGGGCCCCGGGTATTGCTGGTGAGCAGTTCTTC.

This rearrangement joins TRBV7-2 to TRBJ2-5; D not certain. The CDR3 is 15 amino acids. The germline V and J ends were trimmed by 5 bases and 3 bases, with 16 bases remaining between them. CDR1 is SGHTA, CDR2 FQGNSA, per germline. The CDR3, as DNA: TGTGCCAGCAGCCCACTGGTGGGCCCAGAAGAGACCCAGTACTTC. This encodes CASSPLVGPEETQYF.

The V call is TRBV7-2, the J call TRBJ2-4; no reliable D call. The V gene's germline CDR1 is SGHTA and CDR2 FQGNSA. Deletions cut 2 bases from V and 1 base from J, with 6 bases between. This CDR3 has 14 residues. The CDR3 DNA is TGTGCCAGCAGCTTAACGGCGGCCAAAAACATTCAGTACTTC. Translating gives CASSLTAAKNIQYF.

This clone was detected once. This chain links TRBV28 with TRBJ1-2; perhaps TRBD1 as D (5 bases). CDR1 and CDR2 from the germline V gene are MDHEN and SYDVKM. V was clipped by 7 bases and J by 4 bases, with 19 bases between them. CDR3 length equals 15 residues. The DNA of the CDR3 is TGTGCCAGCACCTTAGGCGGGGGGGACGGCTATGGCTACACCTTC. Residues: CASTLGGGDGYGYTF.

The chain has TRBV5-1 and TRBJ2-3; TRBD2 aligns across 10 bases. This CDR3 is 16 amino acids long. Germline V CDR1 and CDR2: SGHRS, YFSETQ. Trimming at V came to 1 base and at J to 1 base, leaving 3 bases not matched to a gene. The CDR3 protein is CASSLWGTSGTDTQYF. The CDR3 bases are TGCGCCAGCAGCTTGTGGGGGACTAGCGGCACAGATACGCAGTATTTT.

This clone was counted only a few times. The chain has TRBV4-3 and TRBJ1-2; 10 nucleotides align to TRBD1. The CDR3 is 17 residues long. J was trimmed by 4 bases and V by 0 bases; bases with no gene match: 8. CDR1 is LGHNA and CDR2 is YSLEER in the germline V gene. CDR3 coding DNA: TGCGCCAGCAGCCAAGATACGGGGACAGGGGTAGGCTATGGCTACACCTTC. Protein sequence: CASSQDTGTGVGYGYTF.